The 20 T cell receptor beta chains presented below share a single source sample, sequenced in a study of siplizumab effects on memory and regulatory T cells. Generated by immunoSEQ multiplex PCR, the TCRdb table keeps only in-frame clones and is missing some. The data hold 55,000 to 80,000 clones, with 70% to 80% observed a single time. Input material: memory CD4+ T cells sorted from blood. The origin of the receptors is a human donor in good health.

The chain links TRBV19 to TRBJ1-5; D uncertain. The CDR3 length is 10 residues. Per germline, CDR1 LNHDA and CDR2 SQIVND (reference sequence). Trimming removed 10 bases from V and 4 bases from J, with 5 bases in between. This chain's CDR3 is CATSNQPQHF. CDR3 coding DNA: TGTGCCACCTCAAATCAGCCCCAGCATTTT.

Here the CDR3 reads CASTPGQGAYNEQFF. DNA for the CDR3: TGCGCCAGCACTCCTGGACAGGGAGCCTACAATGAGCAGTTCTTC. This chain links TRBV10-1 with TRBJ2-1; 8 nucleotides align to TRBD1. Germline values: CDR1 WNHNN, CDR2 SYGVQD (reference sequence). V trimming: 7 bases; J trimming: 2 bases; junction bases outside the gene matches: 7. CDR3 size: 15 residues.

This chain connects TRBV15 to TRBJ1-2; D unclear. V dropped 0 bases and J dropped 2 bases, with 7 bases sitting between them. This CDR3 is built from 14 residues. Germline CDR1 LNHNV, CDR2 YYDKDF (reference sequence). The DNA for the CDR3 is TGTGCCACCAGCAGAGATTGGGTGAACTATGGCTACACCTTC. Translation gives CATSRDWVNYGYTF.

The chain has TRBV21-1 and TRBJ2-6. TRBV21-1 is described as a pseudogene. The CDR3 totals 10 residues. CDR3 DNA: TGTGGAAGTTGGGCCAACGTCCTGACTTTC. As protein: CGSWANVLTF.

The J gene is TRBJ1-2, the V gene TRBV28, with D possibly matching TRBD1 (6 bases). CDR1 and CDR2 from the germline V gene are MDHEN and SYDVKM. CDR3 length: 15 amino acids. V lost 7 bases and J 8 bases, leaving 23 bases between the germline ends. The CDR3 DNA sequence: TGTGCCAGCACCCAAGGACAGCTTCTCCCTAGGGGCTACACCTTC. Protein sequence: CASTQGQLLPRGYTF.

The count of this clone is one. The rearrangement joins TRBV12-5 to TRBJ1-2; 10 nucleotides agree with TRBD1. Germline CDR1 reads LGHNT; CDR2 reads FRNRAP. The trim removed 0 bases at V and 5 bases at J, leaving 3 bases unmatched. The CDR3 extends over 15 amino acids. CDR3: CASGLVWGQGYGYTF. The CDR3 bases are TGTGCTAGTGGTTTGGTTTGGGGACAGGGGTATGGCTACACCTTC.

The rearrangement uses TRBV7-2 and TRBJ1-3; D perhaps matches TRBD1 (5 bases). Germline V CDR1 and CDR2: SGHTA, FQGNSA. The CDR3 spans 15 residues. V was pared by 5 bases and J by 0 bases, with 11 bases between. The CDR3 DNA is TGTGCCAGCAGCCGGGACCCCAACTCTGGAAACACCATATATTTT. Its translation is CASSRDPNSGNTIYF.

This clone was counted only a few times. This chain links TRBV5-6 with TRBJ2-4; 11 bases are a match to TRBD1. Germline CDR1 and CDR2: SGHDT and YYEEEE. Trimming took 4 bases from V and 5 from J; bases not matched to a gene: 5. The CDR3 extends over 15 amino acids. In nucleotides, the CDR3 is TGTGCCAGCAGCACTGGACAGGGGGCGCAAAACATTCAGTACTTC. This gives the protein CASSTGQGAQNIQYF. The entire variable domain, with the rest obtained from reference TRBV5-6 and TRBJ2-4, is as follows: DAGVTQSPTHLIKTRGQQVTLRCSPKSGHDTVSWYQQALGQGPQFIFQYYEEEERQRGNFPDRFSGHQFPNYSSELNVNALLLGDSALYLCASSTGQGAQNIQYFGAGTRLSVL.

CDR3 nucleotides: TGCGCCAGCAGCTTGGACCAGGGGGCCGGGGAGCTGTTTTTT. Amino acid sequence: CASSLDQGAGELFF. This sequence joins TRBV5-1 and TRBJ2-2; 7 positions match TRBD1. The J segment lost 6 bases and the V segment lost 0 bases, leaving 2 bases of the junction unmatched. The germline V gene encodes CDR1 SGHRS and CDR2 YFSETQ. The length of the CDR3 is 14 residues.

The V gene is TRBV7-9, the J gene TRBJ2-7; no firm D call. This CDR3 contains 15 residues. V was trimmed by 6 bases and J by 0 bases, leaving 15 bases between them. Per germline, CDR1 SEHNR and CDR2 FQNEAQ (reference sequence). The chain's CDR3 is CASSTHVDRSYEQYF. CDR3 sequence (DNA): TGTGCCAGCAGTACGCACGTGGACCGCTCCTACGAGCAGTACTTC.

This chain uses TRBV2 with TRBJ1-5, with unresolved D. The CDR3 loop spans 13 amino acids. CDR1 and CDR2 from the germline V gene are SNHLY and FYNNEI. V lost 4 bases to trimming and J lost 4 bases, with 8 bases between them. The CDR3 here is CASSVTENQPQHF. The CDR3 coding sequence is TGTGCCAGCAGTGTGACGGAAAATCAGCCCCAGCATTTT.

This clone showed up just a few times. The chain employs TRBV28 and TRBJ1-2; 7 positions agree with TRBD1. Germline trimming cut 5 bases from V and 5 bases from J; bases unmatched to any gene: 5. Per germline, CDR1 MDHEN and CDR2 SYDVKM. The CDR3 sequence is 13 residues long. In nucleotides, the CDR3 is TGTGCCAGCAGTGCAACAGGGGTTTATGGCTACACCTTC. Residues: CASSATGVYGYTF.

DNA for the CDR3: TGTGCCAGCAGCTTGGCGGCCACAAACAATGAGCAGTTCTTC. It translates to CASSLAATNNEQFF. This rearrangement joins TRBV5-4 to TRBJ2-1; D gene unclear. The CDR3 spans 14 residues. Germline V gene sequence: CDR1 SGHNT, CDR2 YYREEE (reference sequence). V was pared by 0 bases and J by 5 bases, with 9 bases between.

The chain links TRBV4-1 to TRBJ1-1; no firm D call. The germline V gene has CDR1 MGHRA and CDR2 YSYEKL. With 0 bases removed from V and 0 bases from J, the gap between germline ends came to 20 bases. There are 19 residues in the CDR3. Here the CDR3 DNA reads TGCGCCAGCAGCCAAGACCCAAACAGTATAGGACTTTTGAACACTGAAGCTTTCTTT. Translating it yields CASSQDPNSIGLLNTEAFF.

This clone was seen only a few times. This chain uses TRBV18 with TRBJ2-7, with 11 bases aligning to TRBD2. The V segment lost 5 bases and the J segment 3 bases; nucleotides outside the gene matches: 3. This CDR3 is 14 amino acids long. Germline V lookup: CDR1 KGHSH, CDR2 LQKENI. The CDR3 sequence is CASSALAGGYEQYF. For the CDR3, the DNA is TGTGCCAGCTCAGCTCTAGCGGGGGGCTACGAGCAGTACTTC.

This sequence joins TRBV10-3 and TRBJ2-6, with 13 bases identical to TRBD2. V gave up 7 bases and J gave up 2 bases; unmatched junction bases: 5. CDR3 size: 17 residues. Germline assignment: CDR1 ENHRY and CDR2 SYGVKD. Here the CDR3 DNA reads TGTGCCATCACCCGGGGACTAGCGGGGACTGGGGCCAACGTCCTGACTTTC. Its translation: CAITRGLAGTGANVLTF.

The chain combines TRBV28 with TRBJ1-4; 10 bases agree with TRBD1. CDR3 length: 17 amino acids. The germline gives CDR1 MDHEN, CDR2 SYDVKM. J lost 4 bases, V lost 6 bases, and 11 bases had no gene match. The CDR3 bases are TGTGCCAGCAGCCGACAGGGGGCCCCCCTTTATAATGAAAAACTGTTTTTT. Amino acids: CASSRQGAPLYNEKLFF. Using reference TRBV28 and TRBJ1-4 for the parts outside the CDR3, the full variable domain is DVKVTQSSRYLVKRTGEKVFLECVQDMDHENMFWYRQDPGLGLRLIYFSYDVKMKEKGDIPEGYSVSREKKERFSLILESASTNQTSMYLCASSRQGAPLYNEKLFFGSGTQLSVL.

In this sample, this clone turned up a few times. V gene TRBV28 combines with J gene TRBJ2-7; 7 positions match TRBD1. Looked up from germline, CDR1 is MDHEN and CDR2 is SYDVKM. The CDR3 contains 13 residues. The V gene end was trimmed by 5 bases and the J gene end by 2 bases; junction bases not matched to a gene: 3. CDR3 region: CASSGTATYEQYF. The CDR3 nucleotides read TGTGCCAGCAGTGGGACAGCTACCTACGAGCAGTACTTC.

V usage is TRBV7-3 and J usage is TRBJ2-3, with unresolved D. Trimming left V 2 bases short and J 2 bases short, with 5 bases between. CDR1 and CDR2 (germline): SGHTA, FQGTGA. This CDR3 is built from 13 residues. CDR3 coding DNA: TGTGCCAGCAGCTTACTATACACAGATACGCAGTATTTT. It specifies CASSLLYTDTQYF.

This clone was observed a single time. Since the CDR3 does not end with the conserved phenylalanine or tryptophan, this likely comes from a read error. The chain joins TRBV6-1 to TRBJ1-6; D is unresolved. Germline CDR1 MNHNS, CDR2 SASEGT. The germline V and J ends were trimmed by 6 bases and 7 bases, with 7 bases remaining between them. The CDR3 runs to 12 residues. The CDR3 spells CASSKGNSPLHL. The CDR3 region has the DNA TGTGCCAGCAGCAAAGGAAATTCACCCCTCCACCTT.